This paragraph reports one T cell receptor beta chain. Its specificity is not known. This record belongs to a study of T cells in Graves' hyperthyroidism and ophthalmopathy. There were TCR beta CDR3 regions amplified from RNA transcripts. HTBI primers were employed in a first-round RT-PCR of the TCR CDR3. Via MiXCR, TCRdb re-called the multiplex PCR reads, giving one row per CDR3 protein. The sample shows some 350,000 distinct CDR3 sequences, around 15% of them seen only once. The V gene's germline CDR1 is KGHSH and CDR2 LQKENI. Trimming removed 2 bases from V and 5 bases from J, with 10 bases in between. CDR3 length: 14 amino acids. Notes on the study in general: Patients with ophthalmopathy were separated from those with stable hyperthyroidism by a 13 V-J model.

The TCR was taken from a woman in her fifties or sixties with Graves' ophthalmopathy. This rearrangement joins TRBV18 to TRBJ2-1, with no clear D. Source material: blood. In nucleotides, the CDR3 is TGTGCCAGCTCACCAAGTAGGGCGGACAATGAGCAGTTCTTC. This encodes CASSPSRADNEQFF.